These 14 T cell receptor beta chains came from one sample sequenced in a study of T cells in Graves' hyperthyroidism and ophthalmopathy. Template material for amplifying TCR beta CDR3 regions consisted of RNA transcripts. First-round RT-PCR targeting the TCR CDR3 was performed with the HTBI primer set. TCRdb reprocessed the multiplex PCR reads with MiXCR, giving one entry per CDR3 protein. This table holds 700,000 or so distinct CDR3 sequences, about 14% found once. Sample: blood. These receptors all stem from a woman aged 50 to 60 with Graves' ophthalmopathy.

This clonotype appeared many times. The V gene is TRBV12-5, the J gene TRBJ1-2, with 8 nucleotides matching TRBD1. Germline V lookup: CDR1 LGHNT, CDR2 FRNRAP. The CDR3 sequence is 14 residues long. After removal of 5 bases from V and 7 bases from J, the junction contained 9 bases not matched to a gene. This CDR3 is CASGDLTGEGGYTF. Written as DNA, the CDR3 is TGTGCTAGTGGTGATCTGACAGGGGAGGGTGGCTACACCTTC.

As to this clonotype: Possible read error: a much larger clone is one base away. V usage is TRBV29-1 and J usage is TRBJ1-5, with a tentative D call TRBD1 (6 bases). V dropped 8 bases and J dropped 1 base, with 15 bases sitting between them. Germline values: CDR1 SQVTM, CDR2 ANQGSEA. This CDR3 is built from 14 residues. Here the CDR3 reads CSIAEGGSNQPQHF. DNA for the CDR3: TGCAGCATTGCTGAGGGGGGCAGCAATCAGCCCCAGCATTTT. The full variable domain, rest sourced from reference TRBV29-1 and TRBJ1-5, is SAVISQKPSRDICQRGTSLTIQCQVDSQVTMMFWYRQQPGQSLTLIATANQGSEATYESGFVIDKFPISRPNLTFSTLTVSNMSPEDSSIYLCSIAEGGSNQPQHFGDGTRLSIL.

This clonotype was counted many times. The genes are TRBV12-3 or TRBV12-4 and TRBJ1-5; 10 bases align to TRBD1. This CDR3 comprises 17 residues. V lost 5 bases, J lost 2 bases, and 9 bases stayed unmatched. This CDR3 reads CASSTSWTGGRNQPQHF. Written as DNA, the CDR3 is TGTGCCAGCAGTACCTCCTGGACAGGGGGTCGCAATCAGCCCCAGCATTTT.

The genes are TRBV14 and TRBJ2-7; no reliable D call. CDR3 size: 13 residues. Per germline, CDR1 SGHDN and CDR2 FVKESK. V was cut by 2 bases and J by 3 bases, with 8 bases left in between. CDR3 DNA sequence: TGTGCCAGCAGCCAATCATCCCACTACGAGCAGTACTTC. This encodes CASSQSSHYEQYF. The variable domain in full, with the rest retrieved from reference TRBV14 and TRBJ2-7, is EAGVTQFPSHSVIEKGQTVTLRCDPISGHDNLYWYRRVMGKEIKFLLHFVKESKQDESGMPNNRFLAERTGGTYSTLKVQPAELEDSGVYFCASSQSSHYEQYFGPGTRLTVT.

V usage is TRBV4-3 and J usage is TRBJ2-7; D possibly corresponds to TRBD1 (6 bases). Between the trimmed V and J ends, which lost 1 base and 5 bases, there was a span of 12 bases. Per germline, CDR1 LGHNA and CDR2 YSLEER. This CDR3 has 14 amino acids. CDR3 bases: TGCGCCAGCAGCCAAGGGCAGGGGTCCGACGAGCAGTACTTC. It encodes CASSQGQGSDEQYF.

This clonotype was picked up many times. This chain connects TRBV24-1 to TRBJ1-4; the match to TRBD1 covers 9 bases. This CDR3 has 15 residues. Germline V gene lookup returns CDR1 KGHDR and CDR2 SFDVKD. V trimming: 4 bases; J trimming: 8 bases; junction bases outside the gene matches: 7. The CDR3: CATSDRDRDGEKLFF. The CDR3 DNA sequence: TGTGCCACCAGTGACAGGGACAGGGATGGCGAAAAACTGTTTTTT.

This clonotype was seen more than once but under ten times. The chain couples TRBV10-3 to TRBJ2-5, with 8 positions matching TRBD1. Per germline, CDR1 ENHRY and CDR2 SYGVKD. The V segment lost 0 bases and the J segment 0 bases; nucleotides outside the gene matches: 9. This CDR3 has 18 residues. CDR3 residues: CAISESKFGTGHQETQYF. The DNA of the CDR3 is TGTGCCATCAGTGAGTCCAAGTTTGGGACAGGACACCAAGAGACCCAGTACTTC.

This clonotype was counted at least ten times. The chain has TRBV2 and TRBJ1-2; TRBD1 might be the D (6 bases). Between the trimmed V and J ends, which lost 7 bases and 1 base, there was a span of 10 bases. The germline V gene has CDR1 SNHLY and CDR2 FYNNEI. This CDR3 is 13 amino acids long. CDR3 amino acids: CASMGGFNYGYTF. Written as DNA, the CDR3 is TGTGCCAGCATGGGGGGCTTTAACTATGGCTACACCTTC.

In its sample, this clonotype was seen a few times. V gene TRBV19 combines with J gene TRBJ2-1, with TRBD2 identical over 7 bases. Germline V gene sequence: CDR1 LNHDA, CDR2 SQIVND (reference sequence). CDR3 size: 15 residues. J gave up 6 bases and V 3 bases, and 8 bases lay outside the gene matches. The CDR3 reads CASSIFVGGVNEQFF. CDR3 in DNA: TGTGCCAGTAGTATTTTCGTGGGAGGGGTCAATGAGCAGTTCTTC. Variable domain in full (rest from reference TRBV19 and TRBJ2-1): DGGITQSPKYLFRKEGQNVTLSCEQNLNHDAMYWYRQDPGQGLRLIYYSQIVNDFQKGDIAEGYSVSREKKESFPLTVTSAQKNPTAFYLCASSIFVGGVNEQFFGPGTRLTVL.

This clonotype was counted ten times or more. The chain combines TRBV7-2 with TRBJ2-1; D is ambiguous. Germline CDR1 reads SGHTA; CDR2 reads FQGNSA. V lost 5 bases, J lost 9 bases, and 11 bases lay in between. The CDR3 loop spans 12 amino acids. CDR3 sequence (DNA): TGTGCCAGCAGCCAGAGCGTAGTTGAGCAGTTCTTC. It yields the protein CASSQSVVEQFF.

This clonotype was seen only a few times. As DNA, the CDR3 is TGTGCCAGCAGCCACATAGTAGTCCTGGAGACCCAGTACTTC. This sequence encodes CASSHIVVLETQYF. The chain uses TRBV5-5 and TRBJ2-5, with D unclear. The CDR3 sequence is 14 residues long. Germline CDR1 is SGHKS and CDR2 is YYEKEE (reference sequence). V was clipped by 4 bases and J by 5 bases, with 15 bases between them.

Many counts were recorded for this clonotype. In nucleotides, the CDR3 is TGTGCCAGCAGCTATCTAAAGACTAGCGGGAGTTCCACAGATACGCAGTATTTT. It yields the protein CASSYLKTSGSSTDTQYF. V usage is TRBV28 and J usage is TRBJ2-3, with TRBD2 identical over 12 bases. The CDR3 totals 18 residues. The V gene's germline CDR1 is MDHEN and CDR2 SYDVKM. J lost 2 bases, V lost 6 bases, and 12 bases had no gene match.

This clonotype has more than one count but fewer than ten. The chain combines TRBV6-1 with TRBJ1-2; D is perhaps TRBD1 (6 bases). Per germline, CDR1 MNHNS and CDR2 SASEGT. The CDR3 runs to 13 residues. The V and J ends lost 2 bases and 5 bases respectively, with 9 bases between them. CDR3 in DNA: TGTGCCAGCAGTGAACAGGGGCAGTATGGCTACACCTTC. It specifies CASSEQGQYGYTF.

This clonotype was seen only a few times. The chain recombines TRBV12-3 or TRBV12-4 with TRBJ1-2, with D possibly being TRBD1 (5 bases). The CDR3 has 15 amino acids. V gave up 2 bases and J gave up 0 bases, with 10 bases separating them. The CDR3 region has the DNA TGTGCCAGCAGTTTATGGGGCAACCCTAACTATGGCTACACCTTC. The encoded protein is CASSLWGNPNYGYTF.